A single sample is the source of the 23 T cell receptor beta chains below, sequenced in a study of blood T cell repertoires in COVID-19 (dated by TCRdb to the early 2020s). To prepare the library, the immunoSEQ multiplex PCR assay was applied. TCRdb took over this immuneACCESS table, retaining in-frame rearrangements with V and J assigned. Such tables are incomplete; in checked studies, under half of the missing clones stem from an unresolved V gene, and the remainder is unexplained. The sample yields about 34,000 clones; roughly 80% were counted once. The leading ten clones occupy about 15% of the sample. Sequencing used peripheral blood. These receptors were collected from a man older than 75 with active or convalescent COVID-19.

The CDR3 loop reads CASSHGANNEQFF. The CDR3 DNA reads as TGCGCCAGCAGTCATGGTGCGAACAATGAGCAGTTCTTC. This chain joins TRBV10-2 and TRBJ2-1, with D hard to call. Germline V gives CDR1 WSHSY, CDR2 SAAADI. The length of the CDR3 is 13 residues. V lost 5 bases to trimming and J lost 5 bases, with 10 bases between them.

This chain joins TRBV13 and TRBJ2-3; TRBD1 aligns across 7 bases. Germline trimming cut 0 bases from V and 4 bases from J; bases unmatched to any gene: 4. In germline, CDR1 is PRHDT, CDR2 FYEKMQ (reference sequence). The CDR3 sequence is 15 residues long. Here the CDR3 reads CASSLGTGVPDTQYF. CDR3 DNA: TGTGCCAGCAGCTTAGGCACAGGGGTGCCAGATACGCAGTATTTT.

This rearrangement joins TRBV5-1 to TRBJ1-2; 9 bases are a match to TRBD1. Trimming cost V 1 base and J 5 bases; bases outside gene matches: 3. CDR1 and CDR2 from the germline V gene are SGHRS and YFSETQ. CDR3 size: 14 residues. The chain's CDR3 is CASSLTGGEYGYTF. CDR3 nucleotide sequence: TGCGCCAGCAGCTTGACAGGGGGCGAGTATGGCTACACCTTC.

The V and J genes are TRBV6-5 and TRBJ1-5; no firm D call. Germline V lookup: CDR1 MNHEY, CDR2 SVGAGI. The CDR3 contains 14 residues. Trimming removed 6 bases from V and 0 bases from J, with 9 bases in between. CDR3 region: CASRGRDSNQPQHF. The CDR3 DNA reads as TGTGCCAGCAGAGGACGGGATAGCAATCAGCCCCAGCATTTT.

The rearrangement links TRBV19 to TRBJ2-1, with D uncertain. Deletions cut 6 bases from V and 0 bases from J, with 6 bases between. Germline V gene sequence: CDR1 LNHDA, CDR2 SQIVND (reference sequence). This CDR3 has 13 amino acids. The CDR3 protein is CASSTFSYNEQFF. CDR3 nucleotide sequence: TGTGCCAGTAGCACATTCTCCTACAATGAGCAGTTCTTC.

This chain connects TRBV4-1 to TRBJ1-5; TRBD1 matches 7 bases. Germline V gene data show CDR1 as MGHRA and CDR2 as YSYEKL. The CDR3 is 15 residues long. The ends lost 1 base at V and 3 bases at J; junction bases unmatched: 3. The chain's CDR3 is CASSQGTGTNQPQHF. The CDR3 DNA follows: TGCGCCAGCAGCCAAGGGACAGGCACCAATCAGCCCCAGCATTTT.

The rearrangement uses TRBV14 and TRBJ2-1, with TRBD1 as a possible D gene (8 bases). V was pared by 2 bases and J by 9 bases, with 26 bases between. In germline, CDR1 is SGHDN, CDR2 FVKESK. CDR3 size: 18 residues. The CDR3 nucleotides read TGTGCCAGCAGCCAAAACAGGGGGGAGCGGGGCCCACTCAGTGAGCAGTTCTTC. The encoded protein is CASSQNRGERGPLSEQFF.

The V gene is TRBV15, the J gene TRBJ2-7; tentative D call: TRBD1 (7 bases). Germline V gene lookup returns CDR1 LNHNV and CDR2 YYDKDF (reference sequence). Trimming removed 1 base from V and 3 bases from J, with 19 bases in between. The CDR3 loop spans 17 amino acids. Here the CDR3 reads CATSRGAGTVKNYEQYF. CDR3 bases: TGTGCCACCAGCAGAGGGGCGGGGACAGTTAAAAACTACGAGCAGTACTTC.

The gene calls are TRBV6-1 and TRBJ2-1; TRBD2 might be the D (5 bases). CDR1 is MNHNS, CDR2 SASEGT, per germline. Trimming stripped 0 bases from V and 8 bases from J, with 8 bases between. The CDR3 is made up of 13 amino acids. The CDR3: CASSEAQADEQFF. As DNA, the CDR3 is TGTGCCAGCAGTGAAGCGCAAGCGGATGAGCAGTTCTTC.

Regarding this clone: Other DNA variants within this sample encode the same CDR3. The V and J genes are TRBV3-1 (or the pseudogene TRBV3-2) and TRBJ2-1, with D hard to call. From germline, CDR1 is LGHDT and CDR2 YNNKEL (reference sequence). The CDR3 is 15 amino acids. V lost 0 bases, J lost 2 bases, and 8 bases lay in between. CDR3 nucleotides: TGTGCCAGCAGCCAAGATTTACTGGCCTACAATGAGCAGTTCTTC. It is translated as CASSQDLLAYNEQFF.

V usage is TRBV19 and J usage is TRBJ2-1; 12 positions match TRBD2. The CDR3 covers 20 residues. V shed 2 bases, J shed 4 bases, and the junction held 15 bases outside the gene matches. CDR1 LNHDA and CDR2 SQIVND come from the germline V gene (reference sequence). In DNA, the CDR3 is TGTGCCAGTAGTATAACCCGAAGGACTAGCGGGACCCTAAGTTACAATGAGCAGTTCTTC. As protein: CASSITRRTSGTLSYNEQFF.

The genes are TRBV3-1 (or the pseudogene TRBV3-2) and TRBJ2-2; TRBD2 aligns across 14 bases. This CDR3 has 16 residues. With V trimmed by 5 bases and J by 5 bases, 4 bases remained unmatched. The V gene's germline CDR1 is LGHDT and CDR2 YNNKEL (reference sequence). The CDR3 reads CASSTRLAGGTGELFF. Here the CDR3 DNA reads TGTGCCAGCAGCACTCGACTAGCGGGAGGGACCGGGGAGCTGTTTTTT.

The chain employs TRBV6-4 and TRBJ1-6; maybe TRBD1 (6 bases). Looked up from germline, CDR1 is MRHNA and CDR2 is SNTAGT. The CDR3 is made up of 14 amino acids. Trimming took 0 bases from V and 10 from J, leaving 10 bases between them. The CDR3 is CASSDSTGGSPLHF. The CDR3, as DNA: TGTGCCAGCAGTGACTCGACAGGCGGGTCACCCCTCCACTTT.

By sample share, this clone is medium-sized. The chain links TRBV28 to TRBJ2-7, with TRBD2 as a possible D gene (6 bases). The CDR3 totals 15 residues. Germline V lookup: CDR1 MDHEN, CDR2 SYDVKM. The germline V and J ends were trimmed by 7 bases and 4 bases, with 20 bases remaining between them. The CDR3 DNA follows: TGTGCCAGCACCTCGGAGGGTGCGGGGAAATACGAGCAGTACTTC. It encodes CASTSEGAGKYEQYF.

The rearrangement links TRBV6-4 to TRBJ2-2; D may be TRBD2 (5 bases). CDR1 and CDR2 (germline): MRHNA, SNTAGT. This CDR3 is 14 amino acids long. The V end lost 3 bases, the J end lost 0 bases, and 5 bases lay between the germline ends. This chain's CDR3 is CASSERANTGELFF. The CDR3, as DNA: TGTGCCAGCAGTGAGAGGGCGAACACCGGGGAGCTGTTTTTT.

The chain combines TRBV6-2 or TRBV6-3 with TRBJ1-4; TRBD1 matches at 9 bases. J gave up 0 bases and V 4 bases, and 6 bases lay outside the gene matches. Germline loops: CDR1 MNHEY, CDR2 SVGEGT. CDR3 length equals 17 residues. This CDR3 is CASSSGQGITTNEKLFF. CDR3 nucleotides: TGTGCCAGCAGTTCGGGACAGGGAATTACAACTAATGAAAAACTGTTTTTT.

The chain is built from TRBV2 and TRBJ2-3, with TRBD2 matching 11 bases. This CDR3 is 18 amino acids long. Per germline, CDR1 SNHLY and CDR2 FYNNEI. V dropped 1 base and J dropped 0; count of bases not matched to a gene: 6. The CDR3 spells CASSEGLAGFSSTDTQYF. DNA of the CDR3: TGTGCCAGCAGTGAAGGACTAGCGGGATTCTCTAGCACAGATACGCAGTATTTT.

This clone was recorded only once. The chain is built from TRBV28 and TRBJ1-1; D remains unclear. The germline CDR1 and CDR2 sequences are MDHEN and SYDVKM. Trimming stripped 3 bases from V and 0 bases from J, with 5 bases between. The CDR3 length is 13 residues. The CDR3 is CASSLEVNTEAFF. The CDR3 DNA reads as TGTGCCAGCAGTTTGGAGGTGAACACTGAAGCTTTCTTT.

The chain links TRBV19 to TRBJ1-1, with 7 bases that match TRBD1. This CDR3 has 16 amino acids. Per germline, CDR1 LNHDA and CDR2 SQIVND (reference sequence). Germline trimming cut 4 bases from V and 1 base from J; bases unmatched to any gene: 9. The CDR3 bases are TGTGCCAGTAGTACTCCACAGGGGATGGGGAACACTGAAGCTTTCTTT. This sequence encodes CASSTPQGMGNTEAFF.

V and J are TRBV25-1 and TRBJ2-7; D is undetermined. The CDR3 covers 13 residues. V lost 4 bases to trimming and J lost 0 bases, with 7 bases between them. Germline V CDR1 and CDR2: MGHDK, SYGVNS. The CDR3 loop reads CASSVQNSYEQYF. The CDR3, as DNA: TGTGCCAGCAGTGTACAGAACTCCTACGAGCAGTACTTC.

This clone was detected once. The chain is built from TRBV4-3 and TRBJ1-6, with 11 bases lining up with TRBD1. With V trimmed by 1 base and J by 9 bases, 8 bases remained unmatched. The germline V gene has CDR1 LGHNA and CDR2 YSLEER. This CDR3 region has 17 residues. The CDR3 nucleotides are TGCGCCAGCAGCCAAGTTCGGACAGGGGGCTTCGGTTCACCCCTCCACTTT. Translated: CASSQVRTGGFGSPLHF.

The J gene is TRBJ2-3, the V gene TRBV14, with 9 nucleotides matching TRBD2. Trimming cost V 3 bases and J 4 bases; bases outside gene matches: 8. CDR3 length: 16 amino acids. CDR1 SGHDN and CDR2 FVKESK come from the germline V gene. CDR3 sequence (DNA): TGTGCCAGCAGCCATGATGGGATAGCGGGAGCAGATACGCAGTATTTT. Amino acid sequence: CASSHDGIAGADTQYF. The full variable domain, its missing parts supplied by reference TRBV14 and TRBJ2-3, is EAGVTQFPSHSVIEKGQTVTLRCDPISGHDNLYWYRRVMGKEIKFLLHFVKESKQDESGMPNNRFLAERTGGTYSTLKVQPAELEDSGVYFCASSHDGIAGADTQYFGPGTRLTVL.

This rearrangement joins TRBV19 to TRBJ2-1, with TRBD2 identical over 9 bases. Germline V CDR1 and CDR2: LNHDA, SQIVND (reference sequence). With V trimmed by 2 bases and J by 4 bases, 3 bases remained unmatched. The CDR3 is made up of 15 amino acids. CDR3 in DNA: TGTGCCAGTAGTATATCTAGCGGGGTATACAATGAGCAGTTCTTC. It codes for CASSISSGVYNEQFF.